The 27 T cell receptor beta chains below all came from one sample that was sequenced in a study of blood T cell repertoires in COVID-19. Here immunoSEQ multiplex PCR was the method, and the copy in TCRdb shows in-frame clones only, minus some. The table lists around 300,000 clones, 70% to 90% of them singletons, with roughly 9% in the top ten. Sequencing was carried out using peripheral blood. The receptors stem from a man younger than 35 with active or convalescent COVID-19.

The chain employs TRBV7-8 and TRBJ2-1; TRBD2 matches 11 bases. V gave up 7 bases and J gave up 2 bases; unmatched junction bases: 10. Germline V gives CDR1 SGHVS, CDR2 FQNEAQ. The CDR3 covers 17 residues. In DNA, the CDR3 is TGTGCCAGCATGGCTAGCGGGGGGCCGAACCCCTACAATGAGCAGTTCTTC. Amino acids: CASMASGGPNPYNEQFF.

This sequence joins TRBV6-5 and TRBJ1-2, with 8 bases lining up with TRBD1. Germline CDR1 MNHEY, CDR2 SVGAGI. The CDR3 has 13 amino acids. The ends lost 6 bases at V and 9 bases at J; junction bases unmatched: 9. CDR3 sequence: CASRRGTGGSYTF. CDR3 nucleotide sequence: TGTGCCAGCAGGCGAGGGACAGGTGGGAGCTACACCTTC.

The chain employs TRBV12-5 and TRBJ2-1; 10 nucleotides line up with TRBD2. J was trimmed by 6 bases and V by 0 bases; bases with no gene match: 11. The CDR3 runs to 18 residues. CDR1 is LGHNT and CDR2 is FRNRAP in the germline V gene. The CDR3 loop reads CASGLVGIAGGPFNEQFF. CDR3 nucleotides: TGTGCTAGTGGTTTGGTGGGGATAGCGGGGGGCCCCTTCAATGAGCAGTTCTTC.

J is TRBJ2-7 and V is TRBV11-3; D is possibly TRBD1 (6 bases). The CDR3 contains 17 residues. Deletions cut 2 bases from V and 2 bases from J, with 19 bases between. Germline V gene lookup returns CDR1 SGHNT and CDR2 YENEEA. The CDR3 loop is CASSLSILDRNPYEQYF. The DNA of the CDR3 is TGTGCCAGCAGCTTAAGCATCCTCGACAGGAACCCCTACGAGCAGTACTTC.

The chain carries TRBV7-6 and TRBJ2-3; 12 nucleotides agree with TRBD2. The CDR3 covers 17 residues. V gave up 6 bases and J gave up 2 bases; unmatched junction bases: 9. The V gene's germline CDR1 is SGHVS and CDR2 FNYEAQ. CDR3 region: CASSLTSGGLNTDTQYF. In DNA form, the CDR3 reads TGTGCCAGCAGTTTGACTAGCGGGGGCCTAAACACAGATACGCAGTATTTT.

The rearrangement links TRBV7-2 to TRBJ2-3, with 13 bases that match TRBD2. The trim removed 5 bases at V and 2 bases at J, leaving 10 bases unmatched. The CDR3 is 18 amino acids. Germline V gene sequence: CDR1 SGHTA, CDR2 FQGNSA. This chain's CDR3 is CASSPSRTSGGFTDTQYF. As DNA, the CDR3 is TGTGCCAGCAGCCCGTCTCGGACTAGCGGGGGTTTCACAGATACGCAGTATTTT.

V usage is TRBV10-3 and J usage is TRBJ1-1; TRBD1 matches 7 bases. The CDR3 has 15 amino acids. Germline loops: CDR1 ENHRY, CDR2 SYGVKD. The ends lost 7 bases at V and 7 bases at J; junction bases unmatched: 15. The CDR3 is CAIKGTGTELFEAFF. As DNA, the CDR3 is TGTGCCATCAAAGGGACCGGGACAGAGCTTTTTGAAGCTTTCTTT.

This sequence joins TRBV7-9 and TRBJ2-1; D remains unclear. The CDR3 is 13 amino acids. Trimming cost V 1 base and J 3 bases, with 4 bases left between them. Germline assignment: CDR1 SEHNR and CDR2 FQNEAQ (reference sequence). The CDR3 sequence is CASSLGLYNEQFF. As DNA, the CDR3 is TGTGCCAGCAGCTTAGGGCTCTACAATGAGCAGTTCTTC.

The rearrangement uses TRBV7-8 and TRBJ2-7; 7 bases align to TRBD2. V was clipped by 1 base and J by 5 bases; unmatched bases: 5. This CDR3 has 14 amino acids. Germline V gene data show CDR1 as SGHVS and CDR2 as FQNEAQ. CDR3 coding DNA: TGTGCCAGCAGCTTAGAAGGGAGGGCCCACGAGCAGTACTTC. This codes for CASSLEGRAHEQYF.

The chain is built from TRBV24-1 and TRBJ1-5; TRBD1 aligns across 9 bases. The junction had 10 bases not matched to a gene; V was cut back by 12 bases and J by 8 bases. Germline V gene data show CDR1 as KGHDR and CDR2 as SFDVKD. The CDR3 consists of 13 residues. CDR3 sequence reads: CASTGTGREPQHF. In DNA form, the CDR3 reads TGTGCCTCCACCGGGACAGGGAGGGAGCCCCAGCATTTT.

The chain employs TRBV4-1 and TRBJ2-3; 9 nucleotides match TRBD2. The trim removed 0 bases at V and 1 base at J, leaving 2 bases unmatched. Germline assignment: CDR1 MGHRA and CDR2 YSYEKL. The CDR3 loop spans 16 amino acids. The CDR3 region has the DNA TGCGCCAGCAGCCAAGAGCGGGGGGGCGGCACAGATACGCAGTATTTT. It codes for CASSQERGGGTDTQYF.

J is TRBJ1-1 and V is TRBV15; the D is unclear. This CDR3 region has 17 residues. The V gene lost 3 bases and the J gene lost 3 bases, with 20 bases spanning the gap. Germline CDR1 and CDR2: LNHNV and YYDKDF (reference sequence). The CDR3 bases are TGTGCCACCAGCAGTTGGGAAGCGGCGAAGAGGGACACTGAAGCTTTCTTT. Its protein is CATSSWEAAKRDTEAFF.

Only a few counts were recorded for this clone. The V and J genes are TRBV19 and TRBJ2-3; tentative D call: TRBD2 (5 bases). Trimming took off 5 bases at V and 5 bases at J, with 11 bases between the two ends. This CDR3 has 13 amino acids. Per germline, CDR1 LNHDA and CDR2 SQIVND (reference sequence). CDR3 sequence (DNA): TGTGCCAGTAGTCTAAGGACTCTAGATACGCAGTATTTT. It specifies CASSLRTLDTQYF.

There are a few counts of this clone. The chain combines TRBV11-3 with TRBJ2-1, with TRBD2 as a possible D gene (5 bases). V shed 2 bases and J shed 13 bases, with 15 bases lying between them. Per the germline V gene, CDR1 is SGHNT and CDR2 is YENEEA. This CDR3 region has 13 residues. The CDR3 spells CASSLTVTDSQFF. DNA for the CDR3: TGTGCCAGCAGCTTAACTGTTACGGACTCCCAGTTCTTC.

The chain uses TRBV25-1 and TRBJ2-5, with 7 positions matching TRBD2. V lost 5 bases and J lost 12; bases outside the gene matches: 6. Germline values: CDR1 MGHDK, CDR2 SYGVNS. The CDR3 covers 11 residues. The CDR3: CASSYGGFKYF. The DNA for the CDR3 is TGTGCCAGCAGTTACGGGGGGTTTAAGTACTTC.

This chain uses TRBV4-1 with TRBJ1-2; 8 bases agree with TRBD1. The trim removed 3 bases at V and 4 bases at J, leaving 10 bases unmatched. Germline V gives CDR1 MGHRA, CDR2 YSYEKL. The CDR3 is made up of 16 amino acids. The CDR3 region is CASSHPSGGQGYGYTF. In nucleotides, the CDR3 is TGCGCCAGCAGCCATCCTTCAGGGGGCCAAGGCTATGGCTACACCTTC.

V usage is TRBV13 and J usage is TRBJ2-3, with D perhaps TRBD1 (5 bases). CDR1 and CDR2 from the germline V gene are PRHDT and FYEKMQ (reference sequence). V was cut by 5 bases and J by 10 bases, with 13 bases left in between. The CDR3 is 12 amino acids. CDR3 residues: CASSPGRGPQYF. As DNA, the CDR3 is TGTGCCAGCAGCCCAGGTAGGGGCCCGCAGTATTTT.

The chain combines TRBV10-3 with TRBJ1-3; D is ambiguous. Germline lookup yields CDR1 ENHRY and CDR2 SYGVKD. Trimming shortened V by 11 bases and J by 0 bases, and 14 bases separated the two germline ends. The CDR3 extends over 14 amino acids. The CDR3: CASRRGSSGNTIYF. In DNA, the CDR3 is TGTGCCTCCCGGCGTGGGAGCTCTGGAAACACCATATATTTT.

This clone was observed a handful of times. This chain links TRBV7-2 with TRBJ2-5; TRBD2 is a possible D gene (5 bases). CDR3 length: 13 amino acids. Trimming removed 5 bases at V and 5 bases at J, with 12 bases between. Germline assignment: CDR1 SGHTA and CDR2 FQGNSA. The CDR3 reads CASSLSVTETQYF. The CDR3 DNA reads TGTGCCAGCAGCCTTAGCGTCACGGAGACCCAGTACTTC. Drawing the rest from reference TRBV7-2 and TRBJ2-5, the complete variable domain is GAGVSQSPSNKVTEKGKDVELRCDPISGHTALYWYRQSLGQGLEFLIYFQGNSAPDKSGLPSDRFSAERTGGSVSTLTIQRTQQEDSAVYLCASSLSVTETQYFGPGTRLLVL.

This clone is medium-sized by share. The chain couples TRBV6-1 to TRBJ2-7, with 10 bases that match TRBD2. This CDR3 has 15 amino acids. The germline gives CDR1 MNHNS, CDR2 SASEGT. Unmatched junction bases numbered 2, after V lost 0 bases and J lost 3 bases. The CDR3 is CASSEAASGSYEQYF. The CDR3 DNA sequence: TGTGCCAGCAGTGAAGCTGCTAGCGGGAGCTACGAGCAGTACTTC.

The chain carries TRBV27 and TRBJ1-2; D is possibly TRBD1 (5 bases). Germline V gene sequence: CDR1 MNHEY, CDR2 SMNVEV (reference sequence). The CDR3 contains 16 residues. V dropped 5 bases and J dropped 4 bases, with 20 bases sitting between them. CDR3 amino acids: CASSPATQGRGYGYTF. CDR3 bases: TGTGCCAGCAGTCCCGCTACCCAGGGAAGGGGCTATGGCTACACCTTC.

The rearrangement links TRBV6-1 to TRBJ2-3, with a possible D match to TRBD2 (6 bases). The germline CDR1 and CDR2 sequences are MNHNS and SASEGT. With 3 bases removed from V and 0 bases from J, the gap between germline ends came to 16 bases. The CDR3 runs 17 residues. CDR3 bases: TGTGCCAGCAGTGACGAGGAGGGCATCACTAGCACAGATACGCAGTATTTT. Amino acid sequence: CASSDEEGITSTDTQYF.

In the case of this clone: Additional DNA sequences in this sample encode the identical CDR3. V is TRBV7-2 and J is TRBJ2-1, with D possibly matching TRBD2 (6 bases). V shed 1 base and J shed 0 bases, with 10 bases lying between them. The CDR3 spans 16 residues. CDR1 is SGHTA, CDR2 FQGNSA, per germline. Here the CDR3 DNA reads TGTGCCAGCAGCTTAGTCGGCGGGAACTCCTACAATGAGCAGTTCTTC. It codes for CASSLVGGNSYNEQFF.

This clone has just one count. The rearrangement links TRBV5-1 to TRBJ2-4, with 7 bases that match TRBD1. The CDR3 contains 18 residues. Germline assignment: CDR1 SGHRS and CDR2 YFSETQ. After removal of 2 bases from V and 2 bases from J, the junction contained 13 bases not matched to a gene. As DNA, the CDR3 is TGCGCCAGCAGCTTTGAAAGGGGGCCAGCCCTTTCCAAAAACATTCAGTACTTC. This translates into CASSFERGPALSKNIQYF.

This chain joins TRBV9 and TRBJ2-3; 13 bases are shared with TRBD2. J was trimmed by 3 bases and V by 3 bases; bases with no gene match: 10. The CDR3 runs to 18 residues. Germline loops: CDR1 SGDLS, CDR2 YYNGEE. DNA for the CDR3: TGTGCCAGCAGCGCAAATCCGGGACTAGCGGGGAGAACAGATACGCAGTATTTT. This gives the protein CASSANPGLAGRTDTQYF.

The gene calls are TRBV7-9 and TRBJ2-5; 10 positions match TRBD1. CDR1 is SEHNR, CDR2 FQNEAQ, per germline (reference sequence). V shed 5 bases, J shed 2 bases, and the junction held 5 bases outside the gene matches. The CDR3 consists of 15 residues. The CDR3 protein is CASSHGTGVQETQYF. The CDR3, as DNA: TGTGCCAGCAGCCACGGGACAGGGGTTCAAGAGACCCAGTACTTC.

This clone appeared once. This chain links TRBV3-1 (or the pseudogene TRBV3-2) with TRBJ2-3; 8 bases agree with TRBD2. The CDR3 is 15 residues long. V lost 4 bases to trimming and J lost 2 bases; unmatched junction nucleotides: 5. Germline V CDR1 and CDR2: LGHDT, YNNKEL (reference sequence). The CDR3 nucleotides are TGTGCCAGCAGCCCCTCGGGGGGGTACACAGATACGCAGTATTTT. Its translation is CASSPSGGYTDTQYF.